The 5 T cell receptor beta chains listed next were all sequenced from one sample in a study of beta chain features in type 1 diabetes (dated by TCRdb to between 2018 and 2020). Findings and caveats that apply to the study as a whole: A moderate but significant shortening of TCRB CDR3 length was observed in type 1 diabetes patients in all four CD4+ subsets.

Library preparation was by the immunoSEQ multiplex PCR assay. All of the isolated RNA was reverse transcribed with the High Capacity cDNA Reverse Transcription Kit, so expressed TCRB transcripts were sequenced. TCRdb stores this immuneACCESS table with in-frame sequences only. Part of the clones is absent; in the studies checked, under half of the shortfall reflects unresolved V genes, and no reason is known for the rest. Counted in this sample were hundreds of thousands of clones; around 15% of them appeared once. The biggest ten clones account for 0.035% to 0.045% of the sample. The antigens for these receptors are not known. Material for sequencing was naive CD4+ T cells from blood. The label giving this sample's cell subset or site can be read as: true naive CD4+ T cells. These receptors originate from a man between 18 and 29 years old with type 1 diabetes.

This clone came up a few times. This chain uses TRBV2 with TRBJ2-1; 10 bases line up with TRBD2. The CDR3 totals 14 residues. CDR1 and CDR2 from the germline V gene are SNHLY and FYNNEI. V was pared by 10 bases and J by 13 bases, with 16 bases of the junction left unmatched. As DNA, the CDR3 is TGTGCCATTAGATTAGCGGGAGGCACGTTGGAACAGTTCTTC. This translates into CAIRLAGGTLEQFF.

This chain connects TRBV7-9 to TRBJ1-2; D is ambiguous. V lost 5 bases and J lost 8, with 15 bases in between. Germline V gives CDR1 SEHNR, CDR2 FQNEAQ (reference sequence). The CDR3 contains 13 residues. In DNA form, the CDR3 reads TGTGCCAGCAGCACGGACCACCTTCGGGGCTACACCTTC. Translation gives CASSTDHLRGYTF.

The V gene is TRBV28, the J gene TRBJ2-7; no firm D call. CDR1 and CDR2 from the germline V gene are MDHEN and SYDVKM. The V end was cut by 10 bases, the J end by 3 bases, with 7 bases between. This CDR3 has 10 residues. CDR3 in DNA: TGTGCCACCCAAGGCTACGAGCAGTACTTC. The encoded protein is CATQGYEQYF.

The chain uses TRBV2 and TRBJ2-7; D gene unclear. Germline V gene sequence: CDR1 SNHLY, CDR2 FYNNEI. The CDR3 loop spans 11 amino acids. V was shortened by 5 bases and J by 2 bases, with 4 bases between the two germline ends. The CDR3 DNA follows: TGTGCCAGCAGTTACGCCTACGAGCAGTACTTC. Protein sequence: CASSYAYEQYF.

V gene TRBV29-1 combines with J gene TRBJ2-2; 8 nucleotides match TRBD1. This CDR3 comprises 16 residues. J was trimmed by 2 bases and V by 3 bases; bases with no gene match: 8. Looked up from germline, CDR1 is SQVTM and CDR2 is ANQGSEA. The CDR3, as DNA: TGCAGCGTTGACTTATTAGACAGGGGCAACACCGGGGAGCTGTTTTTT. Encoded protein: CSVDLLDRGNTGELFF.